This T cell receptor beta chain emerged from a study of regulatory T cells in long-lasting Graves disease. At the level of the study: Patients with persistent Graves' disease had over 5 years of antithyroid drugs and persistent TSH receptor antibodies.

Assembly of TCR beta libraries relied on iRepertoire HTBI primers together with Arm-PCR of CDR3 regions. TCRdb re-called the multiplex PCR reads through MiXCR, storing one row per CDR3 protein. The data show 500,000 to 700,000 distinct CDR3 sequences, with around 30% seen just once and 40% to 50% held by the top ten. Indicated time point: persistent/refractory GD, antithyroid drugs over 5 years with positive TRAb. Generation of the TCR library employed RNA extracted from PBMCs. This clonotype was seen only a few times. Its antigen is unidentified. Study findings and constraints: Patients with persistent disease shared 2,741 public clonotypes, outpacing the approximately 870 shared by new patients. Patients whose Graves' disease persisted exhibited lower TCR diversity than those newly diagnosed.

This TCR came from a female donor with Graves disease. The input for sequencing was peripheral blood mononuclear cells (PBMCs), taken when the disease was refractory, from a patient treated with antithyroid drugs.

The CDR3 DNA reads as TGCAGCGTCGCACCGCGCTCGACGGTCACTGAAGCTTTCTTT. The encoded protein is CSVAPRSTVTEAFF. The rearrangement joins TRBV29-1 to TRBJ1-1; D is undetermined. This CDR3 comprises 14 residues. Looked up from germline, CDR1 is SQVTM and CDR2 is ANQGSEA. Trimming removed 6 bases from V and 4 bases from J, with 18 bases in between.